This T cell receptor beta chain is drawn from a study of T cells after posttransplantation cyclophosphamide. Study-level findings and limits: Blood and skin or GI T cell repertoires showed limited TRB overlap. Recipient CMV seropositivity and CMV reactivation strongly tracked TRB clonality.

Trimming at V came to 6 bases and at J to 4 bases, leaving 9 bases not matched to a gene. CDR1 and CDR2 (germline): MDHEN, SYDVKM. CDR3 size: 15 residues. Profiled with immunoSEQ multiplex PCR; TCRdb holds only in-frame clones, not every one. In the table there are some 61,000 clones, roughly 93% of which are singletons. Details on this clone: The target antigen is unknown.

The sample was PBMCs. The TCR sequence derives from a woman aged 25 to 39 in good health and a related stem cell transplant donor. The chain couples TRBV28 to TRBJ1-5, with 7 bases lining up with TRBD1. The CDR3 here is CASRGGRGENQPQHF. The CDR3 nucleotides read TGTGCCAGCAGGGGAGGCAGGGGGGAAAATCAGCCCCAGCATTTT.